A selection of T cell receptor beta chains follows, all from one sample in a study of shared clonotypes between healthy human individuals. The protocol was immunoSEQ multiplex PCR, while the TCRdb copy is restricted to in-frame clones and leaves out a portion. This table holds approximately 2,000,000 clones, around 90% found once. The sequencing input was naive CD4+ T cells from PBMCs. The receptors derive from a man between 18 and 29 years old in good health. Some clones in this sample may be carry-over from other donors' samples. The CDR3 runs from the conserved cysteine through the conserved F or W. D genes are given only for firm matches. Clone size is not always given. Where it is, it says once, few, many or a class for expanded clones.

TGCGCCAGCAGCTTACCGTCCTACGAGCAGTACTTC CASSLPSYEQYF NA TRBV5-1 NA TRBJ2-7
TGTGCCAGTAGCATAATTTCCGGGAAATACTATGGCTACACCTTC CASSIISGKYYGYTF NA TRBV19 NA TRBJ1-2
TGTGCCAGCAGCTTAGTGCAGGAAAAACTGTTTTTT CASSLVQEKLFF NA TRBV7-6 NA TRBJ1-4
TGCGCCAGCAGCCTTGGACTAGCGGGACGAGAGACCCAGTACTTC CASSLGLAGRETQYF NA TRBV5-1 TRBD2 TRBJ2-5
TGTGCCAGCACCTTCCCGAGCGGGACATACGAGCAGTACTTC CASTFPSGTYEQYF NA TRBV7-2 NA TRBJ2-7
TGCGCCAGCAGCCCACAAACGGGACTAGCGGGAGATGTTAGGAATGAGCAGTTCTTC CASSPQTGLAGDVRNEQFF NA TRBV5-1 TRBD2 TRBJ2-1
TGTGCCAGCAGCCCCCGCCCGGCTAGCGGGAGCTATACGGGCACAGATACGCAGTATTTT CASSPRPASGSYTGTDTQYF NA TRBV9 TRBD2 TRBJ2-3
TGTGCCAGCAGTACGACTAGCGGGCCCTACGAGCAGTACTTC CASSTTSGPYEQYF NA TRBV27 TRBD2 TRBJ2-7
TGCGCCAGCAGCTCGAGGGGGACAGGGGACGAGCAGTTCTTC CASSSRGTGDEQFF NA TRBV4-1 TRBD1 TRBJ2-1
TGTGCCAGCAGCAAATCGGGGCAGCCCTCTACGACGCAGTACTTC CASSKSGQPSTTQYF once TRBV21-1 NA TRBJ2-7
TGCAGCGTGTCAGACAGGGCTTCATCCTACGAGCAGTACTTC CSVSDRASSYEQYF NA TRBV29-1 TRBD1 TRBJ2-7
TGTGCCAGCAGCGCTGGACTAGCGGGGGGAGAGACCCAGTACTTC CASSAGLAGGETQYF NA TRBV9 TRBD2 TRBJ2-5
TGTGCCAGCAGCCCGACTAGCGGGCCCTACAATGAGCAGTTCTTC CASSPTSGPYNEQFF NA TRBV9 TRBD2 TRBJ2-1
TGTGCCAGCAGCTTAGGAACTAGCGGGAGTATCTATGAGCAGTTCTTC CASSLGTSGSIYEQFF NA TRBV7-2 TRBD2 TRBJ2-1
TGTGCCTGTCAGGGAGAATACAATTCACCCCTCCACTTT CACQGEYNSPLHF NA TRBV30 NA TRBJ1-6
TGTGCCAGCATCCTCGAAGTAGCGGCTTTCTTT CASILEVAAFF NA TRBV2 NA TRBJ1-1
TGTGCCAGCAGCTTAACGCGAGCGGGAGGTCGGGATACGCAGTATTTT CASSLTRAGGRDTQYF NA TRBV7-3 TRBD2 TRBJ2-3
TGCAGCGTTGAAGACAGGGTTGGCACTGAAGCTTTCTTT CSVEDRVGTEAFF NA TRBV29-1 NA TRBJ1-1
TGTGCCAGCAGCTTACGGGCGGCAACTAATGAAAAACTGTTTTTT CASSLRAATNEKLFF NA TRBV7-9 NA TRBJ1-4
TGTGCCAGCAGTCGGGACAGCTATCAGCCCCAGCATTTT CASSRDSYQPQHF few TRBV6-1 TRBD1 TRBJ1-5
TGCGCCAGCTCTCTGGGTGGCCCCTATTCCTCCCACCCCACAGATACGCAGTATTTT CASSLGGPYSSHPTDTQYF NA TRBV5-1 NA TRBJ2-3
TGTGCCACCCAACTAGCGGGGTCCTACAATGAGCAGTTCTTC CATQLAGSYNEQFF NA TRBV2 TRBD2 TRBJ2-1
TGTGCCACCACCCGGGACAGCAACTACGAGCAGTACTTC CATTRDSNYEQYF NA TRBV2 TRBD1 TRBJ2-7
TGTGCCAGCAGCTACCGAGCGGATTACTACAATGAGCAGTTCTTC CASSYRADYYNEQFF NA TRBV6-6 NA TRBJ2-1
TGTGCCAGCAGCTTAGCTGCCCTAGCGGGAACAGATACGCAGTATTTT CASSLAALAGTDTQYF NA TRBV7-9 TRBD2 TRBJ2-3
TGCGCCAGCAGCCCCGGACAGGGAGGTGAGCAGTTCTTC CASSPGQGGEQFF NA TRBV5-1 TRBD1 TRBJ2-1
TGTGCCAGCAGCTTTCCGGGACTAGCGGGTTCCCAGACCCAGTACTTC CASSFPGLAGSQTQYF NA TRBV7-6 TRBD2 TRBJ2-5